The following is a TCR beta chain sequence with its context. The antigen is unknown. This sample was included in a study of cytomegalovirus exposure and HLA in healthy donors. Study-wide findings and caveats: One variant, a missense change in DCLRE1C, was linked in a later analysis to TCR beta V- and J-gene trimming.

The study ran its PCR with 60 Vbeta and 13 Jbeta primers. Only in-frame clones appear in the TCRdb table, and some are missing; sequencing was by immunoSEQ multiplex PCR. This sample has around 120,000 clones, with 70% to 85% found just once. Germline V gene data show CDR1 as SGDLS and CDR2 as YYNGEE. V was pared by 4 bases and J by 8 bases, with 16 bases between. The CDR3 has 14 amino acids. J is TRBJ2-1 and V is TRBV9; D is possibly TRBD2 (6 bases). The sample consisted of PBMCs. The clonotype was recovered from a boy aged 10-17 years in good health and CMV-seronegative. The chain's CDR3 is CASSPNSGGDEQFF. The CDR3 region has the DNA TGTGCCAGCAGCCCTAATAGCGGTGGGGATGAGCAGTTCTTC.